This TCR beta chain derives from a study of T cells in Graves' hyperthyroidism and ophthalmopathy. After removal of 6 bases from V and 5 bases from J, the junction contained 14 bases not matched to a gene. The CDR3 contains 16 residues. Germline-derived CDR1 and CDR2 are DFQATT and SNEGSKA (reference sequence). Study-wide points: Among thyroid clonotypes expanded above 0.001, most also appeared in blood.

In regard to this clonotype: Its target is not known.

It was RNA transcripts that yielded the amplified TCR beta CDR3 regions. RT-PCR in the first round (using the HTBI primer set) targeted the TCR CDR3. TCRdb ran MiXCR on the multiplex PCR reads and lists one entry per CDR3 protein. The sample yields 300,000 to 450,000 distinct CDR3 sequences, more than 20% seen once. Sequencing input: blood. The origin of this receptor is a man aged 45-60 years with Graves' hyperthyroidism. V usage is TRBV20-1 and J usage is TRBJ2-5; 11 bases align to TRBD2. The CDR3 reads CSATDLIAGGPETQYF. The CDR3, as DNA: TGCAGTGCCACCGATCTGATAGCGGGAGGGCCGGAGACCCAGTACTTC.